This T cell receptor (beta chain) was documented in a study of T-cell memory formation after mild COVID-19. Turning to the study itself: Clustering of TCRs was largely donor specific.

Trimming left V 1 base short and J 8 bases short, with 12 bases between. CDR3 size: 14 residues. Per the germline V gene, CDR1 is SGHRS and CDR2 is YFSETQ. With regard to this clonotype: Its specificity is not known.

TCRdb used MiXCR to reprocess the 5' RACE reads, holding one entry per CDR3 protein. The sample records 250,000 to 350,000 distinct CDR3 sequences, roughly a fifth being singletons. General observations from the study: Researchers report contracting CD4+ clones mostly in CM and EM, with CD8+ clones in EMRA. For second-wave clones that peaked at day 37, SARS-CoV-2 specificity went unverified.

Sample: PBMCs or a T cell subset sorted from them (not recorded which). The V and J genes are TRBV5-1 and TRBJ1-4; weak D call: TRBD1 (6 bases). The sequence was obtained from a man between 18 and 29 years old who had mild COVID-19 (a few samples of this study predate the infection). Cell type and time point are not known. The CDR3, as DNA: TGCGCCAGCAGCTTGTCCAGGGGAGACGAAAAACTGTTTTTT. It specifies CASSLSRGDEKLFF.